This T cell receptor (beta chain) originates from a study of blood T cells in healthy people across ages. General study results and limits: As naive T cell percentage varied, TCR beta diversity correlated strongly with it.

Then a second PCR, running roughly 7 to 11 cycles, was carried out with a sample-barcoded 5' primer and a J-beta primer mix. TCRdb re-analysed the 5' RACE reads in MiXCR, keeping a single row per CDR3 protein. Counted here are roughly 680,000 distinct CDR3 sequences, under 65% occurring once; the ten biggest clones make up about 14%. V lost 3 bases and J 7 bases, leaving 16 bases between the germline ends. CDR1 is MNHNY, CDR2 SVGAGI, per germline (reference sequence). The CDR3 spans 16 residues. This clonotype has ten or more counts. Antigen specificity is unknown. The sequencing input was blood. The chain joins TRBV6-6 to TRBJ1-6; D gene unclear. The source is an elderly woman in good health. This CDR3 is CASSYDEAAGNSPLHF. DNA of the CDR3: TGTGCCAGCAGTTATGATGAGGCGGCGGGGAATTCACCCCTCCACTTT.